The 13 T cell receptor beta chains listed next were all sequenced from one sample in a study of T cell repertoires in cytomegalovirus infection. TCRdb used MiXCR to reprocess the reads, holding one entry per CDR3 protein. The sample lists about 500,000 distinct CDR3 sequences, 33% occurring once. These receptors lack a known antigen. Sequencing used cultured PBMCs, obtained from culture after CMV antigen stimulation. These receptors all come from a human donor in good health (CMV status not recorded). Some clones in this sample may be carry-over from other donors' samples.

This clonotype was observed many times. The chain carries TRBV7-2 and TRBJ2-2, with 14 bases identical to TRBD2. V trimming: 6 bases; J trimming: 3 bases; junction bases outside the gene matches: 3. The CDR3 is 16 residues long. Per the germline V gene, CDR1 is SGHTA and CDR2 is FQGNSA. CDR3 in DNA: TGTGCCAGCAGTGGGACTAGCGGGAGTTACACCGGGGAGCTGTTTTTT. The encoded protein is CASSGTSGSYTGELFF.

J is TRBJ1-6 and V is TRBV5-1; D possibly corresponds to TRBD1 (5 bases). This CDR3 region has 14 residues. V lost 4 bases and J lost 6, with 11 bases in between. The germline gives CDR1 SGHRS, CDR2 YFSETQ. In nucleotides, the CDR3 is TGCGCCAGCAGCCGGGACGGACCTAATTCACCCCTCCACTTT. It translates to CASSRDGPNSPLHF.

The table lists this clonotype with a few counts. V is TRBV12-3 or TRBV12-4 and J is TRBJ2-3; the D gene is possibly TRBD2 (5 bases). V was trimmed by 7 bases and J by 0 bases, leaving 8 bases between them. This CDR3 contains 13 residues. In DNA form, the CDR3 reads TGTGCCAGCACCCGGGATAGCACAGATACGCAGTATTTT. This translates into CASTRDSTDTQYF.

This clonotype was counted between two and nine times. The V gene is TRBV19, the J gene TRBJ1-2, with D possibly TRBD1 on 6 matching bases. Germline lookup yields CDR1 LNHDA and CDR2 SQIVND (reference sequence). V lost 3 bases, J lost 7 bases, and 18 bases lay in between. This CDR3 region has 15 residues. The CDR3 sequence is CASSIRNRATRGYTF. The CDR3 bases are TGTGCCAGTAGTATCCGAAACAGGGCGACCCGTGGCTACACCTTC.

The CDR3 here is CASSHRGGKNIQYF. The CDR3 DNA reads as TGTGCCAGTAGTCACAGGGGTGGCAAAAACATTCAGTACTTC. This sequence joins TRBV19 and TRBJ2-4, with 7 bases fitting TRBD1. Germline values: CDR1 LNHDA, CDR2 SQIVND (reference sequence). The ends lost 5 bases at V and 3 bases at J; junction bases unmatched: 4. The CDR3 spans 14 residues.

This clonotype was counted ten times or more. The V gene is TRBV7-9, the J gene TRBJ1-1, with a tentative D call TRBD1 (5 bases). Trimming removed 5 bases at V and 2 bases at J, with 15 bases between. The CDR3 sequence is 15 residues long. CDR1 and CDR2 from the germline V gene are SEHNR and FQNEAQ (reference sequence). The CDR3 nucleotides are TGTGCCAGCAGCCCAATGGGACGGCATAACACTGAAGCTTTCTTT. Translation: CASSPMGRHNTEAFF.

CDR3 in amino acids: CASSQRTGGGPTYEQYF. The CDR3 region has the DNA TGCGCCAGCAGCCAGCGGACAGGGGGCGGTCCGACCTACGAGCAGTACTTC. The chain couples TRBV4-1 to TRBJ2-7; TRBD1 aligns across 11 bases. The CDR3 sequence is 17 residues long. Germline lookup yields CDR1 MGHRA and CDR2 YSYEKL. Trimming took 3 bases from V and 2 from J; bases not matched to a gene: 9.

This clonotype was seen more than once but under ten times. The junction departs from the called germline gene at one end, perhaps through a read error. The chain couples TRBV6-2 or TRBV6-3 to TRBJ2-1; TRBD2 matches 11 bases. Germline CDR1 reads MNHEY; CDR2 reads SVGEGT. The CDR3 loop spans 14 amino acids. As DNA, the CDR3 is TGTGCCAGCAGTTCCAATTGGGTGACTAGCGGGGCCCACTTC. Its translation: CASSSNWVTSGAHF.

This clonotype was seen only a few times. The rearrangement uses TRBV19 and TRBJ1-2, with a weak D call TRBD1 (6 bases). Trimming left V 6 bases short and J 6 bases short, with 11 bases between. The CDR3 sequence is 12 residues long. Germline CDR1 reads LNHDA; CDR2 reads SQIVND (reference sequence). The CDR3 bases are TGTGCCAGTAGGAGATCAGGGGATGGCTACACCTTC. This codes for CASRRSGDGYTF.

This clonotype occurred a few times. The V gene is TRBV11-2, the J gene TRBJ2-1; D remains ambiguous. V shed 5 bases and J shed 5 bases, with 10 bases lying between them. Germline assignment: CDR1 SGHAT and CDR2 FQNNGV. The CDR3 runs to 13 residues. Here the CDR3 DNA reads TGTGCCAGCAGCCCCCGTCTGAACAATGAGCAGTTCTTC. Protein product: CASSPRLNNEQFF.

This chain joins TRBV3-1 and TRBJ2-1, with 8 nucleotides matching TRBD2. J lost 4 bases, V lost 6 bases, and 14 bases had no gene match. The CDR3 sequence is 17 residues long. The germline V gene encodes CDR1 LGHDT and CDR2 YNNKEL (reference sequence). The CDR3 spells CASSQTGASGLYNEQFF. CDR3 sequence (DNA): TGTGCCAGCAGTCAAACCGGAGCTAGCGGGCTGTACAATGAGCAGTTCTTC.

This clonotype was detected a few times. J is TRBJ2-7 and V is TRBV4-1, with 8 bases lining up with TRBD2. Germline values: CDR1 MGHRA, CDR2 YSYEKL. This CDR3 comprises 18 residues. Unmatched junction bases numbered 18, after V lost 4 bases and J lost 4 bases. CDR3 in amino acids: CASSRLRGFGTSRYEQYF. The CDR3 nucleotides are TGCGCCAGCAGCCGCCTCCGTGGGTTCGGGACTAGTAGGTACGAGCAGTACTTC.

This clonotype was seen more than once but under ten times. This chain uses TRBV19 with TRBJ1-4; 7 bases are shared with TRBD1. The CDR3 contains 14 residues. V shed 6 bases, J shed 5 bases, and the junction held 6 bases outside the gene matches. Germline values: CDR1 LNHDA, CDR2 SQIVND (reference sequence). CDR3: CASRRGQKNEKLFF. The CDR3 nucleotides read TGTGCCAGTAGAAGGGGACAGAAAAATGAAAAACTGTTTTTT.